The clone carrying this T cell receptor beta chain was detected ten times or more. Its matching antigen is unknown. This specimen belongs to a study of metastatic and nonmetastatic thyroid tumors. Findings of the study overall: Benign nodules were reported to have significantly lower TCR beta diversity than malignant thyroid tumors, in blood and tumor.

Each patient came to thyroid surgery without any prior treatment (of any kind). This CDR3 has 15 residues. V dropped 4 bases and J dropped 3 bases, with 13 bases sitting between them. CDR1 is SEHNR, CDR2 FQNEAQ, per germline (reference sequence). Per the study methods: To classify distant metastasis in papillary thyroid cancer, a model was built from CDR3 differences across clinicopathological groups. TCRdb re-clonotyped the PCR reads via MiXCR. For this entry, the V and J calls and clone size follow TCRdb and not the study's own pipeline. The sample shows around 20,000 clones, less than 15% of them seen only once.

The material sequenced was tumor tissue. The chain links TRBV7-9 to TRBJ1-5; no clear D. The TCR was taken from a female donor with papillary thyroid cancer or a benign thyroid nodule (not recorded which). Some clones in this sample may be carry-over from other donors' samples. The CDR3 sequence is CASSSYGVHNQPQHF. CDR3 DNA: TGTGCCAGCAGCTCCTACGGGGTTCACAATCAGCCCCAGCATTTT.